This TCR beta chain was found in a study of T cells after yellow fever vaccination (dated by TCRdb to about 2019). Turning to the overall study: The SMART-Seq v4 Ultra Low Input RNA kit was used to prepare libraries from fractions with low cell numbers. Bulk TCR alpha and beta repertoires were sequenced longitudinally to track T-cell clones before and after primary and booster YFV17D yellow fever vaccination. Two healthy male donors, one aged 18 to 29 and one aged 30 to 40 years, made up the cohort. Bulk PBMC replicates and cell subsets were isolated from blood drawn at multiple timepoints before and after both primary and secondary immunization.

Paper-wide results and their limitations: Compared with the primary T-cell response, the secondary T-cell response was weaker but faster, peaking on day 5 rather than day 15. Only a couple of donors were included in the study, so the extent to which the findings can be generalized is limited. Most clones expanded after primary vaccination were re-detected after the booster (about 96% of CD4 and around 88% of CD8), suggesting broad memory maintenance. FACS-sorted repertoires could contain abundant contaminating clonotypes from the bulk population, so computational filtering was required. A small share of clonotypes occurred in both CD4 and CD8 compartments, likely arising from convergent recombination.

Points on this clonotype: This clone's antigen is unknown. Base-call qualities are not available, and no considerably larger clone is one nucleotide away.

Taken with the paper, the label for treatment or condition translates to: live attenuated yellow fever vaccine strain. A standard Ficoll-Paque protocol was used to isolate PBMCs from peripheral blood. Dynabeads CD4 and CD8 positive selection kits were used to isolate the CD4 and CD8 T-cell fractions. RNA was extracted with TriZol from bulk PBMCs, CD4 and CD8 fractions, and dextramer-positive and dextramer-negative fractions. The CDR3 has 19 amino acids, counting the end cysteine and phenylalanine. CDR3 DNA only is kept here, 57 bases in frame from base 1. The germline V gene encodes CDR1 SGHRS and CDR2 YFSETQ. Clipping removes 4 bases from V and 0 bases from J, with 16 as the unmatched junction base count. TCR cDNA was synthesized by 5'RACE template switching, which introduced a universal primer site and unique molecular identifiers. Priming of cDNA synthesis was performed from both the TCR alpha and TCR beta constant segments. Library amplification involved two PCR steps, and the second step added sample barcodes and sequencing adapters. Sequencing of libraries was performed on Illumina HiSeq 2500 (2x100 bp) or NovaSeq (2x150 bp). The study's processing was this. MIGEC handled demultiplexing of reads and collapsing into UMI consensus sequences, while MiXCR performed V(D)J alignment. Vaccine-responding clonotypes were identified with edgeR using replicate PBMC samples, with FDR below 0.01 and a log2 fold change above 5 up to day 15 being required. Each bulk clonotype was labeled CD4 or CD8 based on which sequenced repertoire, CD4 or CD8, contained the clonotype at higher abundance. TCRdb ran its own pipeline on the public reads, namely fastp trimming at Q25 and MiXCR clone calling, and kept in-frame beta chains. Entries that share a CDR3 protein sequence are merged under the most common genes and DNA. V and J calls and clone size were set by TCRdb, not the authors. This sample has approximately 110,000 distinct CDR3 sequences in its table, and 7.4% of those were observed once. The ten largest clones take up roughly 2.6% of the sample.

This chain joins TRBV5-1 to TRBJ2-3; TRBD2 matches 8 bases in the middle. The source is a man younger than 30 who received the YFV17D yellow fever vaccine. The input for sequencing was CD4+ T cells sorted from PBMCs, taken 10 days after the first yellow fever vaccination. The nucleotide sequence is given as TGCGCCAGCAGCCCCACGATGACTACTAGCGGAACTAGCACAGATACGCAGTATTTT. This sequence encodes CASSPTMTTSGTSTDTQYF.